This entry describes one TCR beta chain. Its antigen is as yet unknown. Generated by immunoSEQ multiplex PCR, the TCRdb table keeps only in-frame clones and is missing some. The sample has 150,000 or so clones; about nine tenths are singletons. The record originates from a study of T cell responses to AZD1222 COVID-19 vaccine. Overall study: Doses given second, at about 4 or about 12 weeks, were pooled.

Study-level findings and limits: Of the AZD1222 recipients, only five or six were seropositive at baseline.

The CDR3 length is 12 residues. Germline V gene data show CDR1 as MDHEN and CDR2 as SYDVKM. Trimming at V came to 4 bases and at J to 15 bases, leaving 8 bases not matched to a gene. The chain combines TRBV28 with TRBJ2-1, with 8 bases that match TRBD1. The clonotype comes from an adult in good health. Here the sequenced sample was peripheral blood, taken on day 0 of AZD1222 vaccination. The CDR3 spells CASSYYGDRRFF. In DNA, the CDR3 is TGTGCCAGCAGTTACTATGGGGACAGGAGGTTCTTC.